The clone carrying this T cell receptor beta chain was recorded at least ten times. Its antigen is currently unknown. The entry originates in a study of T cells in Graves' hyperthyroidism and ophthalmopathy. Whole-study results and caveats: Stable hyperthyroidism was separated from ophthalmopathy by a model based on 13 V-J features.

Amplification targeted TCR beta CDR3 regions from RNA transcripts. A set of HTBI primers served as the primers for a first-round RT-PCR of the TCR CDR3. TCRdb re-analysed the multiplex PCR reads in MiXCR, keeping a single row per CDR3 protein. The sample shows 300,000 to 450,000 distinct CDR3 sequences, approximately 13% of them seen only once. This TCR derives from a woman aged 18 to 35 with Graves' hyperthyroidism. Sequencing was carried out using blood.

CDR3 DNA: TGTGCCAGCAGCGTAGGGACAGCTCCCTCCTACGAGCAGTACTTC. This translates into CASSVGTAPSYEQYF. The chain combines TRBV9 with TRBJ2-7, with a possible D match to TRBD1 (6 bases). This CDR3 is built from 15 residues. Germline CDR1 SGDLS, CDR2 YYNGEE. V lost 0 bases, J lost 0 bases, and 10 bases lay in between.